Shown below are 16 T cell receptor beta chains from a single sample sequenced in a study of cytomegalovirus exposure and HLA in healthy donors. Both 60 Vbeta primers and 13 Jbeta primers went into the PCR. The table came from immunoSEQ multiplex PCR; TCRdb's copy has only in-frame clones and leaves some out. The sample consists of 150,000 to 200,000 clones, roughly 80% of them appearing once. The sequenced material came from PBMCs. The receptors here all came from a male donor in good health and CMV-seropositive.

This chain joins TRBV25-1 and TRBJ2-5; 10 bases align to TRBD1. The germline V gene has CDR1 MGHDK and CDR2 SYGVNS. This CDR3 is built from 16 residues. V was clipped by 3 bases and J by 3 bases; unmatched bases: 7. CDR3 sequence reads: CASSDSGTGAEETQYF. The CDR3 DNA sequence: TGTGCCAGCAGTGACTCCGGGACAGGGGCGGAAGAGACCCAGTACTTC.

The rearrangement uses TRBV5-1 and TRBJ1-2, with D maybe TRBD1 (5 bases). The CDR3 spans 13 residues. Trimming pared 0 bases from V and 7 bases from J, leaving 10 bases between. Germline V gene lookup returns CDR1 SGHRS and CDR2 YFSETQ. The CDR3 sequence: CASSLVGQGGYTF. Here the CDR3 DNA reads TGCGCCAGCAGCTTGGTAGGTCAGGGTGGCTACACCTTC.

Points on this clone: The same CDR3 also results from other DNA sequences found in this sample. The genes are TRBV7-2 and TRBJ1-1; 7 nucleotides line up with TRBD1. Germline lookup yields CDR1 SGHTA and CDR2 FQGNSA. The V and J ends lost 3 bases and 1 base, in that order; junction bases with no gene match: 2. CDR3 length: 14 amino acids. The CDR3, as DNA: TGTGCCAGCAGCTTGCAGGGGGGGAACACTGAAGCTTTCTTT. It codes for CASSLQGGNTEAFF.

J is TRBJ2-7 and V is TRBV6-5, with D possibly matching TRBD1 (5 bases). V was pared by 0 bases and J by 4 bases, with 7 bases between. The length of the CDR3 is 13 residues. From germline, CDR1 is MNHEY and CDR2 SVGAGI. The CDR3 bases are TGTGCCAGCAGTTACTCGACAGATTACGAGCAGTACTTC. Translating it yields CASSYSTDYEQYF.

This clone was detected only once. This chain joins TRBV2 and TRBJ2-7; 7 positions agree with TRBD2. Germline lookup yields CDR1 SNHLY and CDR2 FYNNEI. This CDR3 is built from 15 residues. The trim removed 4 bases at V and 4 bases at J, leaving 10 bases unmatched. The CDR3 bases are TGTGCCAGCAGTGCTTCAGCGGGAACCACATACGAGCAGTACTTC. This encodes CASSASAGTTYEQYF.

This clone was counted a single time. J is TRBJ2-3 and V is TRBV6-4, with D maybe TRBD1 (5 bases). The CDR3 sequence is 16 residues long. Trimming took 2 bases from V and 10 from J, leaving 22 bases between them. Germline V lookup: CDR1 MRHNA, CDR2 SNTAGT. The DNA for the CDR3 is TGTGCCAGCAGTGACCGGTTTGGGGCCATGTCTGGCGCGCAGTATTTT. It yields the protein CASSDRFGAMSGAQYF.

A remark on this clone: An end of the junction differs from the germline gene, which may be a read error. The chain employs TRBV7-2 and TRBJ2-7; 9 bases match TRBD1. Germline CDR1 reads SGHTA; CDR2 reads FQGNSA. The CDR3 runs to 13 residues. Here the CDR3 reads CASSLRDRDSTDF. CDR3 in DNA: TGTGCCAGCAGCTTAAGGGACAGGGATTCTACGGACTTC.

The V gene is TRBV9, the J gene TRBJ2-2; 9 positions match TRBD1. The CDR3 has 15 amino acids. J was trimmed by 6 bases and V by 4 bases; bases with no gene match: 7. From germline, CDR1 is SGDLS and CDR2 YYNGEE. The CDR3 bases are TGTGCCAGCAGCTCCGACAGGGGGATCGCCGGGGAGCTGTTTTTT. This translates into CASSSDRGIAGELFF.

DNA of the CDR3: TGTGCCAGCAGCACCCAACCCGGGACAGGGAACTATGGCTACACCTTC. As protein: CASSTQPGTGNYGYTF. The gene calls are TRBV7-2 and TRBJ1-2; 9 positions match TRBD1. Germline assignment: CDR1 SGHTA and CDR2 FQGNSA. This CDR3 has 16 amino acids. The trim removed 5 bases at V and 2 bases at J, leaving 9 bases unmatched.

The chain employs TRBV15 and TRBJ1-1, with 7 bases fitting TRBD1. In germline, CDR1 is LNHNV, CDR2 YYDKDF (reference sequence). Trimming removed 0 bases from V and 4 bases from J; junction bases left unmatched: 2. This CDR3 contains 14 residues. The CDR3 bases are TGTGCCACCAGCAGAGACAGGGGGAGCACTGAAGCTTTCTTT. Translation: CATSRDRGSTEAFF.

This clone was observed a single time. The chain has TRBV29-1 and TRBJ1-3; 7 bases fit TRBD1. The CDR3 is 13 residues long. The germline V gene has CDR1 SQVTM and CDR2 ANQGSEA. V was clipped by 7 bases and J by 2 bases; unmatched bases: 5. Here the CDR3 reads CSGRGLAGNTIYF. The CDR3 DNA reads TGCAGCGGCAGGGGGTTAGCTGGAAACACCATATATTTT.

This chain uses TRBV7-6 with TRBJ1-4; 7 bases are a match to TRBD1. The CDR3 covers 16 residues. The V gene's germline CDR1 is SGHVS and CDR2 FNYEAQ. V dropped 0 bases and J dropped 8; count of bases not matched to a gene: 9. CDR3 DNA: TGTGCCAGCAGCTTAGCGCTTGACAGGGATCGCGAAAAACTGTTTTTT. Its translation: CASSLALDRDREKLFF.

The chain is built from TRBV10-1 and TRBJ2-1; 9 bases line up with TRBD2. The CDR3 is made up of 14 amino acids. From germline, CDR1 is WNHNN and CDR2 SYGVQD (reference sequence). V lost 7 bases, J lost 8 bases, and 9 bases stayed unmatched. Here the CDR3 reads CASKAGGPQDEQFF. In nucleotides, the CDR3 is TGCGCCAGCAAGGCGGGGGGGCCTCAGGATGAGCAGTTCTTC.

This chain connects TRBV7-2 to TRBJ1-3; a weak D match, TRBD1 (5 bases). This CDR3 contains 14 residues. The germline V and J ends were trimmed by 4 bases and 3 bases, with 10 bases remaining between them. The V gene's germline CDR1 is SGHTA and CDR2 FQGNSA. In DNA form, the CDR3 reads TGTGCCAGCAGCTCTACAGGAGATGGAAACACCATATATTTT. Translation: CASSSTGDGNTIYF.

The chain uses TRBV16 and TRBJ2-6, with 8 bases aligning to TRBD1. With V trimmed by 7 bases and J by 6 bases, 8 bases remained unmatched. The CDR3 runs 15 residues. Germline assignment: CDR1 KGHSY and CDR2 FQNENV. CDR3 protein: CASTSGQGEANVLTF. CDR3 sequence (DNA): TGTGCCAGCACTTCCGGACAGGGCGAGGCCAACGTCCTGACTTTC.

The chain uses TRBV10-1 and TRBJ2-1, with 8 bases that match TRBD1. The V gene end was trimmed by 3 bases and the J gene end by 4 bases; junction bases not matched to a gene: 5. The CDR3 totals 15 residues. Germline V lookup: CDR1 WNHNN, CDR2 SYGVQD (reference sequence). CDR3 sequence (DNA): TGCGCCAGCAGTGACGGACAGGGCCGATACAATGAGCAGTTCTTC. Protein: CASSDGQGRYNEQFF.